Reported below is one T cell receptor (beta chain). Germline CDR1 is SGHVS and CDR2 is FQNEAQ. This CDR3 is 14 amino acids long. The V and J ends lost 4 bases and 0 bases respectively, with 10 bases between them. These data are taken from a study of Ad26.COV2.S vaccination and SARS-CoV-2 variants. TCRdb's table, derived via immunoSEQ multiplex PCR, lists solely in-frame clones and lacks some. The data contain fewer than 500,000 clones, 80% to 90% of them seen just once; the ten biggest clones take up just over 2.5%. As for treatment: around 19 received Ad26.COV2.S at low or high dose, single or two shots; 5 received placebo; per-sample allocation not given. After the first vaccine or placebo injection, samples were drawn on day 63. The individual, an adult aged 18-55 years, was a donor in Boston.

This TCR derives from a person between 18 and 60 years old who received the Ad26.COV2.S COVID-19 vaccine or a placebo. The material sequenced was peripheral blood, taken in a trial of Ad26.COV2.S vaccine versus placebo. V and J are TRBV7-8 and TRBJ2-7, with no clear D. The CDR3 DNA follows: TGTGCCAGCAGCTCTACGGCCCTCTCCTACGAGCAGTACTTC. Its translation is CASSSTALSYEQYF.